The TCR beta chain described here comes from a study of blood T cells in healthy people across ages. Study findings and constraints: Correlation between TCR beta diversity and naive T cell percentage was strong.

A word on this clonotype: What it binds is not known.

The use of a sample-barcoded 5' primer and a J-beta primer mix characterized a second PCR of about 6 to 12 cycles. Every molecule of cDNA carried a tag from a template-switch adaptor with 12 random nucleotides. One entry per CDR3 protein, called by TCRdb with MiXCR from the 5' RACE reads. The sample has approximately 1,700,000 distinct CDR3 sequences, more than 35% seen once. This clonotype was sampled from a human donor in good health. The sequenced sample was blood.

The CDR3 sequence: CASSLSSGGLEETQYF. The CDR3 nucleotides are TGTGCCAGCAGCCTCTCAAGCGGGGGGCTCGAAGAGACCCAGTACTTC. The rearrangement joins TRBV11-2 to TRBJ2-7; 9 bases align to TRBD2. The DNA end favors TRBJ2-5, so the J call may be wrong. CDR1 SGHAT and CDR2 FQNNGV come from the germline V gene. The CDR3 consists of 16 residues.